These 6 T cell receptor beta chains originate from one sample sequenced in a study of blood T cell repertoires in COVID-19. Clones were read by immunoSEQ multiplex PCR, and TCRdb kept only the in-frame ones, dropping some. This sample yields over 100,000 clones, of which 70% to 85% are seen a single time; roughly a tenth belongs to the top ten. The sequencing input was peripheral blood. Every receptor here comes from a man in his 60s with active or convalescent COVID-19.

V usage is TRBV28 and J usage is TRBJ1-5, with D possibly TRBD1 on 5 matching bases. Germline CDR1 reads MDHEN; CDR2 reads SYDVKM. Between the trimmed V and J ends, which lost 2 bases and 3 bases, there was a span of 11 bases. The CDR3 contains 15 residues. CDR3 nucleotides: TGTGCCAGCAGTTTAAAAGCAGGGCCCAATCAGCCCCAGCATTTT. Translation gives CASSLKAGPNQPQHF.

The CDR3 here is CASSLGTIEGYTF. The CDR3 coding sequence is TGTGCCAGCAGCCTCGGGACTATCGAGGGCTACACCTTC. The gene calls are TRBV7-9 and TRBJ1-2; tentatively, D is TRBD1 (5 bases). The CDR3 loop spans 13 amino acids. Germline loops: CDR1 SEHNR, CDR2 FQNEAQ (reference sequence). V was pared by 5 bases and J by 8 bases, with 15 bases between.

This clone showed up just once. The chain has TRBV2 and TRBJ1-3; 7 bases are a match to TRBD1. The junction had 7 bases not matched to a gene; V was cut back by 4 bases and J by 1 base. This CDR3 has 16 residues. Germline loops: CDR1 SNHLY, CDR2 FYNNEI. CDR3 amino acids: CASSVGQALSGNTIYF. CDR3 nucleotide sequence: TGTGCCAGCAGTGTAGGACAGGCTCTTTCTGGAAACACCATATATTTT.

This rearrangement joins TRBV5-5 to TRBJ1-6; D is undetermined. CDR1 is SGHKS, CDR2 YYEKEE, per germline (reference sequence). Trimming stripped 0 bases from V and 7 bases from J, with 11 bases between. The CDR3 is made up of 15 amino acids. Here the CDR3 reads CASSLDRRGNSPLHF. The CDR3 coding sequence is TGTGCCAGCAGCTTGGACCGCCGAGGAAATTCACCCCTCCACTTT.

The genes are TRBV9 and TRBJ1-2, with TRBD1 matching over 9 bases. With V trimmed by 0 bases and J by 7 bases, 4 bases remained unmatched. The CDR3 is 14 amino acids. Per the germline V gene, CDR1 is SGDLS and CDR2 is YYNGEE. The CDR3 nucleotides read TGTGCCAGCAGCGTAGTCACAGGGGGCGGTGGCTACACCTTC. Amino acid sequence: CASSVVTGGGGYTF.

CDR3 nucleotides: TGCGCCAGCAGTTTTGACAGGGTGAAGACCCAGTACTTC. This codes for CASSFDRVKTQYF. The chain uses TRBV10-1 and TRBJ2-5; TRBD1 aligns across 7 bases. The CDR3 has 13 amino acids. V gave up 5 bases and J gave up 6 bases; unmatched junction bases: 6. Per germline, CDR1 WNHNN and CDR2 SYGVQD (reference sequence).